Listed here is a single T cell receptor (beta chain). Donors ranged from roughly 6 to 90 years old and were healthy Caucasians in Russia. The data were obtained in a study of blood T cells in healthy people across ages. V lost 1 base, J lost 7 bases, and 8 bases stayed unmatched. This CDR3 is built from 15 residues. Germline V CDR1 and CDR2: SGHRS, YFSETQ. It was with a sample-barcoded 5' primer and a J-beta primer mix that a second PCR of roughly 7 to 12 cycles was run. Each CDR3 protein is one row after TCRdb ran MiXCR on the 5' RACE reads. The sample carries 1.2 million to 1.5 million distinct CDR3 sequences, approximately 59% recorded once.

Sequences were obtained from blood. The chain recombines TRBV5-1 with TRBJ2-1; 7 bases fit TRBD2. The clonotype comes from a man aged 18 to 30 in good health. Here the CDR3 DNA reads TGCGCCAGCAGCTTGTCCGCGGGAGTGTCAAATGAGCAGTTCTTC. Protein: CASSLSAGVSNEQFF. The full variable domain, its missing parts supplied by reference TRBV5-1 and TRBJ2-1, is KAGVTQTPRYLIKTRGQQVTLSCSPISGHRSVSWYQQTPGQGLQFLFEYFSETQRNKGNFPGRFSGRQFSNSRSEMNVSTLELGDSALYLCASSLSAGVSNEQFFGPGTRLTVL.